Listed here are 4 T cell receptor beta chains from one sample, sequenced in a study of blood T cell repertoires in COVID-19. The protocol was immunoSEQ multiplex PCR, while the TCRdb copy is restricted to in-frame clones and leaves out a portion. The table lists about 330,000 clones, around 89% of them singletons. The source material was peripheral blood. The receptors here all came from a woman between 50 and 59 years old with active or convalescent COVID-19.

The chain is built from TRBV5-1 and TRBJ2-6; 7 bases align to TRBD1. The ends lost 1 base at V and 0 bases at J; junction bases unmatched: 7. The CDR3 totals 18 residues. CDR1 is SGHRS and CDR2 is YFSETQ in the germline V gene. The CDR3 loop is CASSLFATGISGANVLTF. CDR3 in DNA: TGCGCCAGCAGCTTGTTCGCGACAGGGATCTCTGGGGCCAACGTCCTGACTTTC. The full variable domain, rest sourced from reference TRBV5-1 and TRBJ2-6, is KAGVTQTPRYLIKTRGQQVTLSCSPISGHRSVSWYQQTPGQGLQFLFEYFSETQRNKGNFPGRFSGRQFSNSRSEMNVSTLELGDSALYLCASSLFATGISGANVLTFGAGSRLTVL.

The V call is TRBV28, the J call TRBJ1-4, with 7 nucleotides matching TRBD1. Germline V lookup: CDR1 MDHEN, CDR2 SYDVKM. V trimming: 4 bases; J trimming: 7 bases; junction bases outside the gene matches: 15. The CDR3 is 17 amino acids. The CDR3 loop reads CASSSGQEGHMGEKLFF. The CDR3 nucleotides are TGTGCCAGCAGTTCCGGACAGGAGGGGCATATGGGTGAAAAACTGTTTTTT.

This sequence joins TRBV7-3 and TRBJ2-1; D call uncertain. V was pared by 11 bases and J by 9 bases, with 17 bases between. The CDR3 contains 12 residues. Germline V gene data show CDR1 as SGHTA and CDR2 as FQGTGA. The CDR3 sequence: CASASRISEQFF. DNA for the CDR3: TGTGCCTCCGCGTCCCGTATAAGTGAGCAGTTCTTC.

The chain carries TRBV3-1 (or the pseudogene TRBV3-2) and TRBJ2-5; no firm D call. In germline, CDR1 is LGHDT, CDR2 YNNKEL (reference sequence). Trimming shortened V by 4 bases and J by 5 bases, and 8 bases separated the two germline ends. The CDR3 loop spans 12 amino acids. CDR3 sequence: CASSRRQETQYF. In DNA form, the CDR3 reads TGTGCCAGCAGCCGCCGCCAGGAGACCCAGTACTTC.